This T cell receptor (beta chain) was retrieved from a study of T cell responses to AZD1222 COVID-19 vaccine. General study findings and limits: Females made up more of the donors, who were largely white British, and clonal diversity may have come out too low. Within unmutated variant regions lay the reported targets of nearly half of spike-specific TCRs. Researchers report vaccine-associated CD4 TCRs spanning spike, with dominance at 160-218 and 743-854. The number of AZD1222 recipients seropositive at baseline was only five to seven.

This clone was seen a handful of times. The antigen is undetermined. Clones were sequenced by immunoSEQ multiplex PCR, and TCRdb holds only the in-frame ones, with some missing. The table has approximately 160,000 clones, 87% seen once. This CDR3 is 12 amino acids long. The V gene lost 8 bases and the J gene lost 7 bases, with 14 bases spanning the gap. The clonotype comes from an adult in good health. Sequencing used peripheral blood, obtained on day 0 of AZD1222 vaccination. The V gene is TRBV12-3 or TRBV12-4, the J gene TRBJ1-2, with D maybe TRBD1 (5 bases). The chain's CDR3 is CASRGRAGGYTF. As DNA, the CDR3 is TGTGCCAGCCGTGGCAGGGCTGGTGGCTACACCTTC.